Following are 25 T cell receptor beta chains from one sample sequenced in a study of cytomegalovirus exposure and HLA in healthy donors. Primers for the PCR totalled 60 Vbeta and 13 Jbeta. TCRdb's copy holds only in-frame clones and misses some; the assay was immunoSEQ multiplex PCR. The top ten hold less than 2% of the sample, which has about 200,000 clones, roughly 80% seen once. Sequencing input: PBMCs. The receptors shown here come from a man aged 50-59 years in good health and CMV-seronegative.

V usage is TRBV7-9 and J usage is TRBJ2-7; D is perhaps TRBD1 (6 bases). The germline V gene encodes CDR1 SEHNR and CDR2 FQNEAQ (reference sequence). The germline V and J ends were trimmed by 1 base and 3 bases, with 16 bases remaining between them. CDR3 length: 16 amino acids. The CDR3 DNA is TGTGCCAGCAGCTTAGGGGCTTCAGGGGATCGCTACGAGCAGTACTTC. Amino acids: CASSLGASGDRYEQYF.

V is TRBV18 and J is TRBJ1-1, with D possibly matching TRBD1 (6 bases). The CDR3 is 15 amino acids. Between the trimmed V and J ends, which lost 3 bases and 1 base, there was a span of 12 bases. Per the germline V gene, CDR1 is KGHSH and CDR2 is LQKENI. DNA of the CDR3: TGTGCCAGCTCACCCGCGACAGGAGGGAACACTGAAGCTTTCTTT. Amino acid sequence: CASSPATGGNTEAFF.

The V and J genes are TRBV7-6 and TRBJ2-3, with 9 bases fitting TRBD2. The length of the CDR3 is 17 residues. The germline gives CDR1 SGHVS, CDR2 FNYEAQ. Germline trimming cut 2 bases from V and 0 bases from J; bases unmatched to any gene: 6. DNA for the CDR3: TGTGCCAGCAGCTTATTAGCTAGCGGGACGAGCACAGATACGCAGTATTTT. It translates to CASSLLASGTSTDTQYF.

The chain is built from TRBV6-5 and TRBJ2-7; 9 bases agree with TRBD1. V shed 6 bases, J shed 4 bases, and the junction held 7 bases outside the gene matches. The length of the CDR3 is 14 residues. Germline V gene sequence: CDR1 MNHEY, CDR2 SVGAGI. CDR3 sequence (DNA): TGTGCCAGCAGGGCTGGACAGGGGAATTACGAGCAGTACTTC. Amino acids: CASRAGQGNYEQYF.

The chain has TRBV7-9 and TRBJ1-1; possible D gene TRBD1, 6 bases. V lost 4 bases and J lost 0, with 21 bases in between. Per the germline V gene, CDR1 is SEHNR and CDR2 is FQNEAQ (reference sequence). The CDR3 length is 18 residues. The CDR3 region has the DNA TGTGCCAGCAGCTCCTTAGGGGGGGAATGGGGGATGAACACTGAAGCTTTCTTT. Translating it yields CASSSLGGEWGMNTEAFF.

The V gene is TRBV5-5, the J gene TRBJ2-4, with D uncertain. The germline V gene has CDR1 SGHKS and CDR2 YYEKEE (reference sequence). V lost 0 bases and J 10 bases, leaving 23 bases between the germline ends. The CDR3 runs to 17 residues. CDR3 nucleotides: TGTGCCAGCAGCTTGGCCCGAGGCCCCAGCCTAGGAGTAATTCAGTACTTC. It codes for CASSLARGPSLGVIQYF.

The rearrangement links TRBV5-4 to TRBJ2-7; TRBD2 matches 8 bases. CDR3 length: 13 amino acids. CDR1 SGHNT and CDR2 YYREEE come from the germline V gene (reference sequence). Germline trimming cut 4 bases from V and 4 bases from J; bases unmatched to any gene: 4. The CDR3 region has the DNA TGTGCCAGCAGCCCGGGACTAGTTTACGAGCAGTACTTC. As protein: CASSPGLVYEQYF.

J is TRBJ2-2 and V is TRBV7-8; 14 nucleotides match TRBD2. The CDR3 is 16 amino acids. V shed 6 bases and J 5 bases; nucleotides not matched to a gene: 5. Germline loops: CDR1 SGHVS, CDR2 FQNEAQ. The CDR3 reads CASSPGTSGRTGELFF. The CDR3 bases are TGTGCCAGCAGTCCAGGGACTAGCGGGAGAACCGGGGAGCTGTTTTTT.

This clone was picked up a small number of times. The CDR3 protein is CASSPLEVGELFF. CDR3 sequence (DNA): TGTGCCAGCTCACCACTAGAAGTCGGGGAGCTGTTTTTT. The V gene is TRBV18, the J gene TRBJ2-2; D is unresolved. This CDR3 region has 13 residues. With 1 base removed from V and 7 bases from J, the gap between germline ends came to 7 bases. Germline-derived CDR1 and CDR2 are KGHSH and LQKENI. Variable domain in full (rest from reference TRBV18 and TRBJ2-2): NAGVMQNPRHLVRRRGQEARLRCSPMKGHSHVYWYRQLPEEGLKFMVYLQKENIIDESGMPKERFSAEFPKEGPSILRIQQVVRGDSAAYFCASSPLEVGELFFGEGSRLTVL.

This chain joins TRBV7-3 and TRBJ2-1; 12 positions match TRBD2. After removal of 6 bases from V and 10 bases from J, the junction contained 10 bases not matched to a gene. The CDR3 extends over 15 amino acids. Germline lookup yields CDR1 SGHTA and CDR2 FQGTGA. The CDR3 here is CASSQELAGGREQFF. The CDR3 DNA reads as TGTGCCAGCAGTCAAGAGCTAGCGGGAGGGCGAGAGCAGTTCTTC.

The chain combines TRBV7-9 with TRBJ2-1; D gene uncertain. Germline lookup yields CDR1 SEHNR and CDR2 FQNEAQ (reference sequence). V was cut by 5 bases and J by 5 bases, with 7 bases left in between. CDR3 size: 12 residues. The DNA of the CDR3 is TGTGCCAGCAGCCCCCAGGACAATGAGCAGTTCTTC. Translating it yields CASSPQDNEQFF. The full variable domain, completed using reference TRBV7-9 and TRBJ2-1, is DTGVSQNPRHKITKRGQNVTFRCDPISEHNRLYWYRQTLGQGPEFLTYFQNEAQLEKSRLLSDRFSAERPKGSFSTLEIQRTEQGDSAMYLCASSPQDNEQFFGPGTRLTVL.

The chain combines TRBV18 with TRBJ2-7; D is perhaps TRBD1 (6 bases). The CDR3 has 14 amino acids. V lost 6 bases and J lost 5, with 17 bases in between. CDR1 is KGHSH and CDR2 is LQKENI in the germline V gene. As DNA, the CDR3 is TGTGCCAGCTCCTTAGGGGGACCTCCCGACGAGCAGTACTTC. Its protein is CASSLGGPPDEQYF.

The J gene is TRBJ2-7, the V gene TRBV30; D might be TRBD1 (5 bases). Between the trimmed V and J ends, which lost 0 bases and 6 bases, there was a span of 12 bases. Germline CDR1 reads GTSNPN; CDR2 reads SVGIG (reference sequence). The CDR3 contains 13 residues. The CDR3 is CAWSVLIQGEQYF. CDR3 DNA sequence: TGTGCCTGGAGTGTTCTTATTCAGGGCGAGCAGTACTTC. Full variable domain (remainder filled in from reference TRBV30 and TRBJ2-7): SQTIHQWPATLVQPVGSPLSLECTVEGTSNPNLYWYRQAAGRGLQLLFYSVGIGQISSEVPQNLSASRPQDRQFILSSKKLLLSDSGFYLCAWSVLIQGEQYFGPGTRLTVT.

The CDR3: CASSIQGAGGYTF. In nucleotides, the CDR3 is TGTGCCAGCAGTATACAGGGGGCGGGAGGCTACACCTTC. This rearrangement joins TRBV6-1 to TRBJ1-2; 9 bases are a match to TRBD1. Unmatched junction bases numbered 6, after V lost 5 bases and J lost 8 bases. This CDR3 spans 13 amino acids. Looked up from germline, CDR1 is MNHNS and CDR2 is SASEGT.

This clone was seen only a few times. The chain employs TRBV30 and TRBJ1-5; D might be TRBD1 (6 bases). The length of the CDR3 is 16 residues. V was clipped by 3 bases and J by 0 bases, with 15 bases between them. The germline gives CDR1 GTSNPN, CDR2 SVGIG (reference sequence). CDR3 region: CAWRDSLRNSNQPQHF. DNA of the CDR3: TGTGCCTGGAGGGACAGTCTCCGAAATAGCAATCAGCCCCAGCATTTT.

The V call is TRBV28, the J call TRBJ2-5, with 15 bases identical to TRBD2. Germline V gives CDR1 MDHEN, CDR2 SYDVKM. Trimming removed 6 bases from V and 5 bases from J; junction bases left unmatched: 1. This CDR3 is built from 14 residues. The CDR3 loop is CASRGTSGGETQYF. The CDR3 region has the DNA TGTGCCAGCAGAGGGACTAGCGGGGGGGAGACCCAGTACTTC.

In this sample, this clone turned up once. The V and J genes are TRBV9 and TRBJ2-1; 7 bases agree with TRBD1. Trimming cost V 2 bases and J 2 bases; bases outside gene matches: 10. The CDR3 extends over 17 amino acids. Germline CDR1 reads SGDLS; CDR2 reads YYNGEE. The CDR3 nucleotides are TGTGCCAGCAGCGTCGGGACAGACCAGGGCCCCTACAATGAGCAGTTCTTC. The encoded protein is CASSVGTDQGPYNEQFF.

The chain recombines TRBV2 with TRBJ2-3; a weak D match, TRBD2 (6 bases). Trimming took off 9 bases at V and 6 bases at J, with 25 bases between the two ends. The CDR3 totals 16 residues. Germline CDR1 and CDR2: SNHLY and FYNNEI. In DNA form, the CDR3 reads TGTGCCAGTCTCCGCGACACCGGCGGGGTGGTGGATACGCAGTATTTT. Translated, it gives CASLRDTGGVVDTQYF.

The V call is TRBV2, the J call TRBJ1-1, with no clear D. The germline CDR1 and CDR2 sequences are SNHLY and FYNNEI. The CDR3 runs to 12 residues. With 3 bases removed from V and 7 bases from J, the gap between germline ends came to 9 bases. The CDR3 bases are TGTGCCAGCAGTGACGGGCGGGTTGAAGCTTTCTTT. It encodes CASSDGRVEAFF.

The CDR3 reads CASSSGQRTSYEQYF. CDR3 sequence (DNA): TGTGCCAGCAGCTCGGGACAGCGGACTTCCTACGAGCAGTACTTC. This chain uses TRBV7-2 with TRBJ2-7, with 7 bases lining up with TRBD1. Germline-derived CDR1 and CDR2 are SGHTA and FQGNSA. Losses at the gene ends were 4 bases for V and 1 base for J; bases not matched to a gene: 7. CDR3 length: 15 amino acids. The whole variable domain, remainder taken from reference TRBV7-2 and TRBJ2-7, is GAGVSQSPSNKVTEKGKDVELRCDPISGHTALYWYRQSLGQGLEFLIYFQGNSAPDKSGLPSDRFSAERTGGSVSTLTIQRTQQEDSAVYLCASSSGQRTSYEQYFGPGTRLTVT.

This clone was seen more than once but under ten times. The chain uses TRBV19 and TRBJ2-5; D unclear. The CDR3 extends over 11 amino acids. The V gene's germline CDR1 is LNHDA and CDR2 SQIVND (reference sequence). V was pared by 4 bases and J by 5 bases, with 5 bases between. The CDR3 protein is CASSSRETQYF. The CDR3, as DNA: TGTGCCAGTAGTAGTCGGGAGACCCAGTACTTC.

Of note for this clone: One end of the junction does not line up with germline, which may come from a read error. This sample also contains other DNA sequences that code for the same CDR3. This chain links TRBV5-6 with TRBJ2-5; 7 bases are shared with TRBD1. The CDR3 extends over 13 amino acids. Germline loops: CDR1 SGHDT, CDR2 YYEEEE. CDR3 sequence (DNA): TGTGCCAGTAGCTTCGGGACAGAAGAGACCCAGTACTTC. It yields the protein CASSFGTEETQYF.

The chain employs TRBV11-2 and TRBJ1-4, with TRBD1 as a possible D gene (6 bases). The ends were cut back, 4 bases at V and 8 bases at J, with 20 bases in the middle. Germline CDR1 SGHAT, CDR2 FQNNGV. CDR3 length: 16 amino acids. The CDR3 protein is CASSSLQGQVGEKLFF. CDR3 DNA sequence: TGTGCCAGCAGCTCCCTCCAGGGACAAGTAGGGGAAAAACTGTTTTTT.

The chain uses TRBV27 and TRBJ2-7; 11 bases agree with TRBD1. With V trimmed by 6 bases and J by 7 bases, 11 bases remained unmatched. The CDR3 totals 15 residues. From germline, CDR1 is MNHEY and CDR2 SMNVEV (reference sequence). The CDR3 protein is CASSQPGTGGREQYF. CDR3 in DNA: TGTGCCAGCAGCCAACCCGGGACAGGGGGACGGGAGCAGTACTTC.

The chain recombines TRBV5-3 with TRBJ2-2; a weak D match, TRBD2 (5 bases). TRBV5-3 is given ORF status, its function remaining uncertain. The CDR3 loop spans 16 amino acids. Trimming took off 3 bases at V and 5 bases at J, with 17 bases between the two ends. CDR3: CARSSAGEQGTGELFF. CDR3 nucleotide sequence: TGTGCCAGAAGCTCCGCCGGGGAGCAAGGGACCGGGGAGCTGTTTTTT.